The 8 T cell receptor beta chains below were found in one sample sequenced in a study of vaccination effects on CD4 cells after COVID-19. Expansion with viral peptide pools was applied to antigen-specific CD4+ T cells by the ViraFEST assay prior to sequencing. Investigators separated out CD4+ T cells once about eleven days of culture had passed. SARS-CoV-2 infected the person between March and December 2020, as confirmed by PCR. Libraries were prepared by immunoSEQ multiplex PCR; TCRdb keeps only in-frame clonotypes and omits some of them. The profile covers around 49,000 clones, with about 68% appearing a single time and approximately 29% taken by the ten largest. Antigens of these TCRs are unknown. The sample in question was CD4+ T cells from PBMCs cultured with a peptide pool, obtained before COVID-19 vaccination. These TCRs come from a human donor who had a prior SARS-CoV-2 infection.

This chain links TRBV2 with TRBJ1-5; TRBD1 is a possible D gene (6 bases). Trimming cost V 5 bases and J 9 bases, with 20 bases left between them. Germline CDR1 reads SNHLY; CDR2 reads FYNNEI. The CDR3 has 15 amino acids. The CDR3, as DNA: TGTGCCAGCAGTTACGCCAGGGGCCAGCTGTCGCCCCAGCATTTT. Translating it yields CASSYARGQLSPQHF.

V gene TRBV24-1 combines with J gene TRBJ2-5; D not certain. This CDR3 is 16 amino acids long. Trimming removed 1 base from V and 3 bases from J, with 14 bases in between. Per germline, CDR1 KGHDR and CDR2 SFDVKD. The CDR3 spells CATSDLKEGREETQYF. In DNA, the CDR3 is TGTGCCACCAGTGATTTAAAGGAAGGCAGAGAAGAGACCCAGTACTTC.

The CDR3 DNA follows: TGTGCTAGTGGTTTGAATCGCCCGGCAGGGGGCACCTCTGAAGCTTTCTTT. Amino acid sequence: CASGLNRPAGGTSEAFF. This chain connects TRBV12-5 to TRBJ1-1; 8 nucleotides line up with TRBD1. Trimming at V came to 2 bases and at J to 6 bases, leaving 14 bases not matched to a gene. Germline CDR1 LGHNT, CDR2 FRNRAP. CDR3 size: 17 residues.

This clone was seen a single time. The gene calls are TRBV5-6 and TRBJ1-4; D uncertain. Germline CDR1 and CDR2: SGHDT and YYEEEE. V lost 1 base and J lost 8, with 12 bases in between. The CDR3 is 14 residues long. The CDR3 DNA follows: TGTGCCAGCAGCTTGTATACGACCGGAGAAAAACTGTTTTTT. The encoded protein is CASSLYTTGEKLFF.

The V call is TRBV19, the J call TRBJ1-2; the D gene is possibly TRBD1 (6 bases). There are 13 residues in the CDR3. Between the trimmed V and J ends, which lost 6 bases and 6 bases, there was a span of 14 bases. Germline V CDR1 and CDR2: LNHDA, SQIVND (reference sequence). The CDR3 sequence is CASRDSQRDGYTF. The CDR3 coding sequence is TGTGCCAGTAGGGACAGCCAGAGGGATGGCTACACCTTC. The full variable domain, its missing parts supplied by reference TRBV19 and TRBJ1-2, is DGGITQSPKYLFRKEGQNVTLSCEQNLNHDAMYWYRQDPGQGLRLIYYSQIVNDFQKGDIAEGYSVSREKKESFPLTVTSAQKNPTAFYLCASRDSQRDGYTFGSGTRLTVV.

This clone has just one count. V is TRBV5-4 and J is TRBJ2-2, with D uncertain. V lost 10 bases, J lost 3 bases, and 19 bases lay in between. The germline CDR1 and CDR2 sequences are SGHNT and YYREEE (reference sequence). The CDR3 sequence is 15 residues long. The CDR3 reads CAFSETAGHTGELFF. DNA of the CDR3: TGTGCCTTTTCGGAGACGGCCGGGCACACCGGGGAGCTGTTTTTT.

A remark on this clone: The same CDR3 arises from other DNA sequences in this sample as well. The chain joins TRBV5-6 to TRBJ2-1, with 8 nucleotides matching TRBD1. Trimming at V came to 4 bases and at J to 4 bases, leaving 10 bases not matched to a gene. This CDR3 spans 16 amino acids. The germline CDR1 and CDR2 sequences are SGHDT and YYEEEE. CDR3 region: CASSLTGANLYNEQFF. The CDR3 DNA is TGTGCCAGCAGCCTGACAGGGGCCAACCTATACAATGAGCAGTTCTTC.

The chain employs TRBV18 and TRBJ2-1, with D possibly called TRBD1 or TRBD2 (5 bases each). The CDR3 is made up of 12 amino acids. The germline CDR1 and CDR2 sequences are KGHSH and LQKENI. Trimming stripped 3 bases from V and 11 bases from J, with 11 bases between. CDR3 nucleotide sequence: TGTGCCAGCTCACCCCTAAGGGGACAGCAGTTCTTC. Amino acid sequence: CASSPLRGQQFF. Supplemented by reference TRBV18 and TRBJ2-1, the full variable domain reads NAGVMQNPRHLVRRRGQEARLRCSPMKGHSHVYWYRQLPEEGLKFMVYLQKENIIDESGMPKERFSAEFPKEGPSILRIQQVVRGDSAAYFCASSPLRGQQFFGPGTRLTVL.